This TCR beta chain stems from a study of T cell repertoires in cytomegalovirus infection. Study summary: HLA-C-restricted CMV epitopes, recently identified, and well-studied HLA-B-restricted ones were used by the study. CMV infection together with matching HLA type was indicated by public TCR beta signatures. General observations from the study: Ex vivo responses were dominated by HLA-C-restricted CMV-specific TCR beta clonotypes.

Via MiXCR, TCRdb re-called the reads, giving one row per CDR3 protein. The table lists 300,000 or so distinct CDR3 sequences, roughly 25% of them singletons. This clonotype came up a few times. The target antigen is unknown. Trimming took 5 bases from V and 0 from J, leaving 12 bases between them. Germline V gene lookup returns CDR1 MNHNS and CDR2 SASEGT. The CDR3 is 15 amino acids. The chain recombines TRBV6-1 with TRBJ2-3; no definite D call. This TCR derives from a human donor in good health (CMV status not recorded). Some clones in this sample may be carry-over from other donors' samples. The material sequenced was cultured PBMCs, taken from culture after CMV antigen stimulation. The CDR3 DNA is TGTGCCAGCAGTTACGCGTCTGTCAGCACAGATACGCAGTATTTT. Translation gives CASSYASVSTDTQYF.